This T cell receptor beta chain emerged from a study of cytomegalovirus exposure and HLA in healthy donors. Study conclusions and caveats: Most of the TCR beta V segments (in an earlier analysis) were productive either about 87% or about 30% of the time.

The germline V gene has CDR1 SGHRS and CDR2 YFSETQ. V was shortened by 0 bases and J by 2 bases, with 6 bases between the two germline ends. This CDR3 region has 13 residues. As concerns this clone: Its antigen is not identified.

A multiplex PCR was run with 60 Vbeta primers and 13 Jbeta primers. Data came from immunoSEQ multiplex PCR; TCRdb stores just in-frame clones and leaves some out. Among fewer than 150,000 clones listed, 65% to 90% were seen once. The sequenced material came from PBMCs. The sequence was obtained from a female donor in good health and CMV-seronegative. V gene TRBV5-1 combines with J gene TRBJ2-7; unclear D gene. CDR3 residues: CASSLDPAYEQYF. The CDR3 coding sequence is TGCGCCAGCAGCTTGGACCCAGCCTACGAGCAGTACTTC.